The 21 T cell receptor delta chains reported below all come from one sample, sequenced in a study of gamma-delta T cells after stem cell transplantation. TCRdb reprocessed the RT-PCR reads using CATT. Here the sample table reports 60 to 70 delta-chain clones. Sequencing was done on a sample of gamma-delta T cells. These receptors originate from a human donor. It is not recorded whose cells these are; they may come from a transplant donor. This table probably holds off-target reads from a library built for another chain.

Only a few counts were recorded for this clone. The chain links TRDV2 to TRDJ1, with 12 bases matching TRDD3. Per the germline V gene, CDR1 is GEAIGNYY and CDR2 is EKD. The CDR3 has 17 amino acids. The ends lost 0 bases at V and 11 bases at J; junction bases unmatched: 15. The CDR3 is CACDTVQYSGGYAALIF. The CDR3 DNA follows: TGTGCCTGTGACACCGTCCAGTACTCTGGGGGATACGCGGCTCTCATCTTT.

In its sample, this clone was seen a few times. The rearrangement links TRDV2 to TRDJ1, with D perhaps TRDD2 (5 bases). From germline, CDR1 is GEAIGNYY and CDR2 EKD. V was shortened by 0 bases and J by 3 bases, with 16 bases between the two germline ends. This CDR3 has 16 residues. Here the CDR3 DNA reads TGTGCCTGTGACACCGCCGAGAAGCCTTCGGCCGATAAACTCATCTTT. Its protein product is CACDTAEKPSADKLIF.

This clone was picked up a small number of times. The chain recombines TRDV2 with TRDJ1; D is uncertain. Germline V gene lookup returns CDR1 GEAIGNYY and CDR2 EKD. V lost 3 bases, J lost 3 bases, and 13 bases lay in between. CDR3 length: 14 residues. The CDR3 DNA is TGTGCCTGTGACCAAATTGGGTACCCCGATAAACTCATCTTT. It yields the protein CACDQIGYPDKLIF.

This chain joins TRDV2 and TRDJ1; the D is unclear. V was pared by 1 base and J by 0 bases, with 8 bases between. The CDR3 runs 14 residues. Germline V CDR1 and CDR2: GEAIGNYY, EKD. The CDR3 sequence: CACDTLQYTDKLIF. The CDR3 nucleotides are TGTGCCTGTGACACGCTCCAATACACCGATAAACTCATCTTT.

The J gene is TRDJ1, the V gene TRDV2, with 7 positions matching TRDD3. CDR1 and CDR2 from the germline V gene are GEAIGNYY and EKD. V dropped 3 bases and J dropped 3; count of bases not matched to a gene: 15. The CDR3 is 17 residues long. CDR3 bases: TGTGCCTGTGACCCACTACGAACTGGGGTTCAAGCCGATAAACTCATCTTT. Residues: CACDPLRTGVQADKLIF.

The rearrangement uses TRDV2 and TRDJ1; no clear D gene. The CDR3 runs 14 residues. Trimming pared 0 bases from V and 0 bases from J, leaving 7 bases between. In germline, CDR1 is GEAIGNYY, CDR2 EKD. CDR3 in amino acids: CACDTLENTDKLIF. DNA for the CDR3: TGTGCCTGTGACACCCTGGAGAACACCGATAAACTCATCTTT.

This chain links TRDV2 with TRDJ1; possible D gene TRDD3, 5 bases. The CDR3 is made up of 17 amino acids. Trimming took 3 bases from V and 3 from J, leaving 22 bases between them. Per the germline V gene, CDR1 is GEAIGNYY and CDR2 is EKD. The CDR3 DNA follows: TGTGCCTGTGACCCCTTGATGGAGGGGACGCGGGCCGATAAACTCATCTTT. Translating it yields CACDPLMEGTRADKLIF.

About this clone itself: Sequence at one end of the junction differs from germline and may be a read error. The chain joins TRDV2 to TRDJ1; 13 bases agree with TRDD3. The CDR3 is 16 residues long. Germline lookup yields CDR1 GEAIGNYY and CDR2 EKD. CDR3: CACDTGLGDTREGLTF. CDR3 bases: TGTGCCTGTGACACCGGACTGGGGGATACGCGCGAGGGGCTCACCTTT.

The chain has TRDV2 and TRDJ1; a weak D match, TRDD3 (5 bases). Germline V CDR1 and CDR2: GEAIGNYY, EKD. This CDR3 spans 17 amino acids. V lost 0 bases and J lost 5, with 21 bases in between. Here the CDR3 reads CACDTVSSGDTGDKLIF. In nucleotides, the CDR3 is TGTGCCTGTGACACCGTCTCATCCGGGGACACCGGGGATAAACTCATCTTT.

Written as DNA, the CDR3 is TGTGCCTTGTGGGAGGTGCAATTCTTT. Amino acids: CALWEVQFF. The J gene has no call, while the V gene is TRDV3. The V gene's germline CDR1 is TVYSNPD and CDR2 GDNSRS (reference sequence). The CDR3 totals 9 residues.

The CDR3 coding sequence is TGTGCCTGTGACGACCTGGGGGCTAGCGATAAACTCATCTTT. It translates to CACDDLGASDKLIF. The chain recombines TRDV2 with TRDJ1; TRDD3 matches at 7 bases. CDR3 length equals 14 residues. The V gene end was trimmed by 3 bases and the J gene end by 4 bases; junction bases not matched to a gene: 7. Germline V gives CDR1 GEAIGNYY, CDR2 EKD.

This rearrangement joins TRDV2 to TRDJ1; 7 positions match TRDD3. The V gene end was trimmed by 3 bases and the J gene end by 3 bases; junction bases not matched to a gene: 18. From germline, CDR1 is GEAIGNYY and CDR2 EKD. The CDR3 totals 18 residues. DNA of the CDR3: TGTGCCTGTGACCCTATCTTAGGGGCTGGGGGGTCCTCCGATAAACTCATCTTT. It is translated as CACDPILGAGGSSDKLIF.

As concerns this clone: Other DNA sequences from this sample encode an identical CDR3 as well. The chain couples TRDV1 to TRDJ1, with 8 bases matching TRDD2. Germline V gene data show CDR1 as TSWWSYY and CDR2 as QGS. The CDR3 spans 18 residues. After removal of 1 base from V and 0 bases from J, the junction contained 10 bases not matched to a gene. The CDR3 region is CALGEPSFLSSYTDKLIF. The CDR3 DNA sequence: TGTGCTCTTGGGGAACCATCCTTCCTATCGTCGTACACCGATAAACTCATCTTT.

This rearrangement joins TRDV1 to TRDJ2; D may be TRDD2 (5 bases). The CDR3 contains 20 residues. Trimming left V 3 bases short and J 5 bases short, with 28 bases between. Germline assignment: CDR1 TSWWSYY and CDR2 QGS. CDR3 loop: CALGEVESVFFPPVTAQLFF. CDR3 bases: TGTGCTCTTGGGGAGGTGGAATCAGTCTTCTTCCCCCCCGTTACAGCACAACTCTTCTTT.

This clone was observed a few times. The rearrangement uses TRDV2 and TRDJ3; 13 bases align to TRDD3. CDR1 is GEAIGNYY and CDR2 is EKD in the germline V gene. This CDR3 has 22 residues. The trim removed 2 bases at V and 0 bases at J, leaving 12 bases unmatched. The CDR3 DNA sequence: TGTGCCTGTGACATGGCCTCACTGGGGGATACGCGACCCTCCTGGGACACCCGACAGATGTTTTTC. This codes for CACDMASLGDTRPSWDTRQMFF.

Only a few counts were recorded for this clone. V is TRDV2 and J is TRDJ1; 7 bases line up with TRDD3. The germline gives CDR1 GEAIGNYY, CDR2 EKD. The CDR3 totals 21 residues. The V and J ends lost 0 bases and 0 bases, in that order; junction bases with no gene match: 21. The CDR3 DNA sequence: TGTGCCTGTGACACCGTGTCAAATGTCTTCGGGGGATCCCAGAACACCGATAAACTCATCTTT. The encoded protein is CACDTVSNVFGGSQNTDKLIF.

This clone was seen only a few times. The genes are TRDV2 and TRDJ1; 13 bases align to TRDD3. The CDR3 runs 19 residues. The J segment lost 0 bases and the V segment lost 3 bases, leaving 12 bases of the junction unmatched. Germline V gene data show CDR1 as GEAIGNYY and CDR2 as EKD. The CDR3 region is CACDPLLGDTPGYTDKLIF. The CDR3 DNA reads as TGTGCCTGTGACCCGCTACTGGGGGATACGCCGGGCTACACCGATAAACTCATCTTT.

The rearrangement joins TRDV2 to TRDJ1, with 9 bases lining up with TRDD3. V shed 5 bases, J shed 3 bases, and the junction held 15 bases outside the gene matches. There are 17 residues in the CDR3. In germline, CDR1 is GEAIGNYY, CDR2 EKD. DNA of the CDR3: TGTGCCTGTGTGTCGCTGGGGGATCCGATCCTGGCCGATAAACTCATCTTT. Translating gives CACVSLGDPILADKLIF.

This clone was counted only a few times. The chain links TRDV2 to TRDJ1, with TRDD3 matching over 9 bases. Germline CDR1 and CDR2: GEAIGNYY and EKD. The CDR3 length is 19 residues. J was trimmed by 1 base and V by 0 bases; bases with no gene match: 14. The CDR3 DNA follows: TGTGCCTGTGACACCGTTCGGGGGGGGGATACATCAGGCACCGATAAACTCATCTTT. Its translation is CACDTVRGGDTSGTDKLIF.

The chain recombines TRDV2 with TRDJ1; 8 bases are shared with TRDD3. The germline gives CDR1 GEAIGNYY, CDR2 EKD. The junction had 2 bases not matched to a gene; V was cut back by 2 bases and J by 4 bases. The CDR3 is 13 amino acids. The CDR3 region is CACDRLGDDKLIF. CDR3 nucleotides: TGTGCCTGTGACAGGCTGGGGGACGATAAACTCATCTTT.

This chain's CDR3 is CACLLRGMGDNYTDKLIF. As DNA, the CDR3 is TGTGCCTGTCTCCTACGGGGGATGGGGGATAACTACACCGATAAACTCATCTTT. V usage is TRDV3 and J usage is TRDJ1; 9 bases map to TRDD3. The CDR3 extends over 18 amino acids. Unmatched junction bases numbered 18, after V lost 4 bases and J lost 0 bases. Germline V gene lookup returns CDR1 TVYSNPD and CDR2 GDNSRS (reference sequence).